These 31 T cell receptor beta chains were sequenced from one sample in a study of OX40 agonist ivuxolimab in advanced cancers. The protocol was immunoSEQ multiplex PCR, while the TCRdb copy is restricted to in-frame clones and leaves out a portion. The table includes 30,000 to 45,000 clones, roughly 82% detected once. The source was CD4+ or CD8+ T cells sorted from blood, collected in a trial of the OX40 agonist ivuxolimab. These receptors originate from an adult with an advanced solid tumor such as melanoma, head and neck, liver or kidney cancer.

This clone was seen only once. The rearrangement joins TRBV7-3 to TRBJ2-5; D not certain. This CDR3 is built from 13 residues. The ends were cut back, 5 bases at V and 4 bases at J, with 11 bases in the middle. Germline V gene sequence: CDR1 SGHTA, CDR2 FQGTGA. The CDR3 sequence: CASSTRPGETQYF. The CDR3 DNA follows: TGTGCCAGCAGCACCCGCCCAGGAGAGACCCAGTACTTC.

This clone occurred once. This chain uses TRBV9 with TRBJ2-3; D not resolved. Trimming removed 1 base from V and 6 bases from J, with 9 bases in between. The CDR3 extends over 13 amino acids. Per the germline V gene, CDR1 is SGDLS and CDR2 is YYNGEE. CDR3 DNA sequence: TGTGCCAGCAGCGTATTAAGCTCGGATACGCAGTATTTT. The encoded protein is CASSVLSSDTQYF.

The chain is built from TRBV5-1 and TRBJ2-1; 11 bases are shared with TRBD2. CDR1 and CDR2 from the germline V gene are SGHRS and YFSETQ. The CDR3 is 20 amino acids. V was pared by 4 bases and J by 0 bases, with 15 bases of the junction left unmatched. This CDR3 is CASSGGGLAGGPSSYNEQFF. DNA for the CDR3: TGCGCCAGCAGCGGAGGCGGGCTAGCGGGGGGCCCTAGCTCCTACAATGAGCAGTTCTTC.

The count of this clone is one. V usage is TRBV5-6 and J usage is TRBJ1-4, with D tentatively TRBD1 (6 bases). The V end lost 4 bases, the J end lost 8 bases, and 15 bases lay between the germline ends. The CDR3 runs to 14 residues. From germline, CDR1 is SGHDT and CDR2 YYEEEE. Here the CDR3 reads CASSAGRGKEKLFF. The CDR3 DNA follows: TGTGCCAGCAGCGCGGGCAGGGGAAAAGAAAAACTGTTTTTT.

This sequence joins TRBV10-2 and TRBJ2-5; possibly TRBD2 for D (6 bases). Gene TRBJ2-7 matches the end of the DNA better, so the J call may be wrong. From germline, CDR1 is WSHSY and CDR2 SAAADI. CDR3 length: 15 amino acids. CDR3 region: CASKKGVADSYEQYF. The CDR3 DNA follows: TGCGCCAGCAAGAAGGGAGTAGCGGACTCCTACGAGCAGTACTTC.

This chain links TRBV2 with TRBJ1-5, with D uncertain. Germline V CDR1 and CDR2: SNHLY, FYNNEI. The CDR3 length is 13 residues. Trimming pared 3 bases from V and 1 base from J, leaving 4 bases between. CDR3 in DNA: TGTGCCAGCAGTGATTTCAGCAATCAGCCCCAGCATTTT. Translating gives CASSDFSNQPQHF.

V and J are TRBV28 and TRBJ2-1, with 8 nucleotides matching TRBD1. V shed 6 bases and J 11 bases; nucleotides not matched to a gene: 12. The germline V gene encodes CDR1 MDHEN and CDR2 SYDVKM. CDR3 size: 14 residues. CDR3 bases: TGTGCCAGCAGCCTCCCAACAAGGGACAGGAAGCAGTTCTTC. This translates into CASSLPTRDRKQFF. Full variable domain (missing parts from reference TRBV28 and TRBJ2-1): DVKVTQSSRYLVKRTGEKVFLECVQDMDHENMFWYRQDPGLGLRLIYFSYDVKMKEKGDIPEGYSVSREKKERFSLILESASTNQTSMYLCASSLPTRDRKQFFGPGTRLTVL.

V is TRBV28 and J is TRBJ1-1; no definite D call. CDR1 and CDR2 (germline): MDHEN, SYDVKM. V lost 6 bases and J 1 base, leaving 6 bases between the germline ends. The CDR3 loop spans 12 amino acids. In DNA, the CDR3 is TGTGCCAGCAGGCGAACGAACACTGAAGCTTTCTTT. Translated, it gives CASRRTNTEAFF.

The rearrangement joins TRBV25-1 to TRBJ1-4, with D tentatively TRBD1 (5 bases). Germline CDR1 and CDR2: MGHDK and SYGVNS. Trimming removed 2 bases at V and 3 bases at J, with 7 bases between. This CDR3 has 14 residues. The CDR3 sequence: CASSEPGPNEKLFF. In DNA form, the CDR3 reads TGTGCCAGCAGTGAACCGGGGCCTAATGAAAAACTGTTTTTT.

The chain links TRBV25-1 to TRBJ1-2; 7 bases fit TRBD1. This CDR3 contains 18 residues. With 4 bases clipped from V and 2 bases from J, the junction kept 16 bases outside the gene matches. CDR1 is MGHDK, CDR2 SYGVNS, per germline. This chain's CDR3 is CASSGAVGQARKNYGYTF. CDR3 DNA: TGTGCCAGCAGTGGAGCCGTAGGACAGGCACGCAAAAACTATGGCTACACCTTC.

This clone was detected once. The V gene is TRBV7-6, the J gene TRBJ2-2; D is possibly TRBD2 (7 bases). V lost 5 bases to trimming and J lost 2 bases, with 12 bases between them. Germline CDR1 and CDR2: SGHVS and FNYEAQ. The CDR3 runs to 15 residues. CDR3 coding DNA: TGTGCCAGCAGCCTGGGAGGGGGTAACACCGGGGAGCTGTTTTTT. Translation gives CASSLGGGNTGELFF.

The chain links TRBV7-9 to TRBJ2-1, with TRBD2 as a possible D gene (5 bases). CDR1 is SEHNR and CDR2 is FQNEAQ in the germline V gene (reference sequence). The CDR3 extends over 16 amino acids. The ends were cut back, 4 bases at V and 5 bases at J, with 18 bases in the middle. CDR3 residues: CASSSTRAYADNEQFF. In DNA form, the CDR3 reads TGTGCCAGCAGCTCTACTAGGGCGTACGCGGACAATGAGCAGTTCTTC.

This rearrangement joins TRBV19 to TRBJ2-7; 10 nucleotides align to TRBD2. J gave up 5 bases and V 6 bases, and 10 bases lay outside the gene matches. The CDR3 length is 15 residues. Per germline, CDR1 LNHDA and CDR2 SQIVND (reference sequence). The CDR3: CASRLAGDGTHEQYF. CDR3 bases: TGTGCCAGTAGGCTAGCGGGAGACGGGACCCACGAGCAGTACTTC.

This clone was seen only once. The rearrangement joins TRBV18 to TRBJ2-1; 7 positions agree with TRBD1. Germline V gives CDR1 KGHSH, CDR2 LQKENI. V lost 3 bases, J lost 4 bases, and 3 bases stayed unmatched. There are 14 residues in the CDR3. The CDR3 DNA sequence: TGTGCCAGCTCACCCCGGGACAGTTACAATGAGCAGTTCTTC. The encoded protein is CASSPRDSYNEQFF. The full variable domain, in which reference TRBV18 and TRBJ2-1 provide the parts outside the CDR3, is NAGVMQNPRHLVRRRGQEARLRCSPMKGHSHVYWYRQLPEEGLKFMVYLQKENIIDESGMPKERFSAEFPKEGPSILRIQQVVRGDSAAYFCASSPRDSYNEQFFGPGTRLTVL.

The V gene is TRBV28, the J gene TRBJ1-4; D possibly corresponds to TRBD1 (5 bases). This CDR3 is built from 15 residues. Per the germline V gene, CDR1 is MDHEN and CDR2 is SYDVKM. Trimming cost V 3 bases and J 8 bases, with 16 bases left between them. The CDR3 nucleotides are TGTGCCAGCAGTTTCCTTGAGGACACATCCGAAAAACTGTTTTTT. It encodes CASSFLEDTSEKLFF.

The CDR3 loop is CASSVVTGGAYGNTIYF. CDR3 DNA: TGTGCCAGCAGCGTGGTAACAGGGGGCGCGTACGGAAACACCATATATTTT. This chain joins TRBV9 and TRBJ1-3, with 9 bases aligning to TRBD1. This CDR3 is 17 amino acids long. CDR1 and CDR2 from the germline V gene are SGDLS and YYNGEE. V trimming: 2 bases; J trimming: 4 bases; junction bases outside the gene matches: 10.

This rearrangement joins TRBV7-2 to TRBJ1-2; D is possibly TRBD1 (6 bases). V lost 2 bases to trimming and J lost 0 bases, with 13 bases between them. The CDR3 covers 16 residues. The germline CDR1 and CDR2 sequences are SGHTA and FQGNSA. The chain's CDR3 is CASSLNRAGANYGYTF. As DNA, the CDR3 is TGTGCCAGCAGCTTAAACAGGGCAGGAGCTAACTATGGCTACACCTTC.

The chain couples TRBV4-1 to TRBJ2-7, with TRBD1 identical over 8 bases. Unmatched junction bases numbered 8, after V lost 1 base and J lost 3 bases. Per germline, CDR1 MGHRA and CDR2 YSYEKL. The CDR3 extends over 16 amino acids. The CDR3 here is CASSQGRGPFGYEQYF. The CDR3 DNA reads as TGCGCCAGCAGCCAAGGCAGGGGGCCCTTTGGCTACGAGCAGTACTTC.

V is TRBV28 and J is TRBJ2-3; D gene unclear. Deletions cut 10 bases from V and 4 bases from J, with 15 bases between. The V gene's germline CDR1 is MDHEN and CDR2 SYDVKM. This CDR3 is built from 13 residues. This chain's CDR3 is CATRRSAPDTQYF. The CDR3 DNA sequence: TGTGCCACCCGCAGGAGTGCGCCAGATACGCAGTATTTT. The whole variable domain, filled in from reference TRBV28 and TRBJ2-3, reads DVKVTQSSRYLVKRTGEKVFLECVQDMDHENMFWYRQDPGLGLRLIYFSYDVKMKEKGDIPEGYSVSREKKERFSLILESASTNQTSMYLCATRRSAPDTQYFGPGTRLTVL.

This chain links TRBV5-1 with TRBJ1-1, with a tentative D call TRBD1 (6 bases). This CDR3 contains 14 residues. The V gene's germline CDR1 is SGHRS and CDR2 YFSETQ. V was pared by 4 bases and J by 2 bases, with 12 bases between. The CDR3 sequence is CASSAGQFNTEAFF. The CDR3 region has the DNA TGCGCCAGCAGCGCCGGACAGTTTAACACTGAAGCTTTCTTT.

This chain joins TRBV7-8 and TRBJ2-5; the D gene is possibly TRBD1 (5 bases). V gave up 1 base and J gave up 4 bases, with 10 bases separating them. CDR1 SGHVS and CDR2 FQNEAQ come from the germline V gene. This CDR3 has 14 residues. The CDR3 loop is CASSLEGFGETQYF. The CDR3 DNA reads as TGTGCCAGCAGCTTAGAGGGGTTCGGAGAGACCCAGTACTTC.

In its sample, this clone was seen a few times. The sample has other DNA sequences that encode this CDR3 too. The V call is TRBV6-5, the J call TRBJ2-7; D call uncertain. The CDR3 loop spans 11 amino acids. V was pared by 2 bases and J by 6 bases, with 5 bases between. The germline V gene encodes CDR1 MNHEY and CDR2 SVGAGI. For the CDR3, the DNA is TGTGCCAGCAGTTACGGGTCCGAGCAGTACTTC. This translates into CASSYGSEQYF.

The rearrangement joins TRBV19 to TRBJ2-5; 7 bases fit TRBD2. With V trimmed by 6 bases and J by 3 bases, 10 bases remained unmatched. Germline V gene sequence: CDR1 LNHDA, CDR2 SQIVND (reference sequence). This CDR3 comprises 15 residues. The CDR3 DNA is TGTGCCAGTAGAAGCCGCGGGGGACCCAAAGAGACCCAGTACTTC. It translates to CASRSRGGPKETQYF. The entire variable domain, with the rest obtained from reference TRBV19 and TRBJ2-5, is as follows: DGGITQSPKYLFRKEGQNVTLSCEQNLNHDAMYWYRQDPGQGLRLIYYSQIVNDFQKGDIAEGYSVSREKKESFPLTVTSAQKNPTAFYLCASRSRGGPKETQYFGPGTRLLVL.

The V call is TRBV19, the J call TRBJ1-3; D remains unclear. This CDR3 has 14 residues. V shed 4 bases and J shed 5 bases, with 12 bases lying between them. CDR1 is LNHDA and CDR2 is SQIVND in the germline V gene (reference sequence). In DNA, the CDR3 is TGTGCCAGTAGTACCCCAGACCGAAGAAACACCATATATTTT. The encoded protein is CASSTPDRRNTIYF. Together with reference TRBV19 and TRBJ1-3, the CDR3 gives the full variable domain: DGGITQSPKYLFRKEGQNVTLSCEQNLNHDAMYWYRQDPGQGLRLIYYSQIVNDFQKGDIAEGYSVSREKKESFPLTVTSAQKNPTAFYLCASSTPDRRNTIYFGEGSWLTVV.

In nucleotides, the CDR3 is TGTGCCAGCAGCCAGACAGGGCAGTACGAGCAGTACTTC. Amino acids: CASSQTGQYEQYF. The genes are TRBV9 and TRBJ2-7; 7 bases line up with TRBD1. Germline V gene lookup returns CDR1 SGDLS and CDR2 YYNGEE. J gave up 4 bases and V 4 bases, and 5 bases lay outside the gene matches. The CDR3 consists of 13 residues.

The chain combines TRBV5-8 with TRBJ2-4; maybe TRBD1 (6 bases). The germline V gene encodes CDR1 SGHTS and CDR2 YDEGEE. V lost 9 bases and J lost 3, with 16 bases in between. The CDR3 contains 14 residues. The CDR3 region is CATSLGQNKNIQYF. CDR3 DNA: TGTGCCACCTCGTTAGGACAGAACAAAAACATTCAGTACTTC.

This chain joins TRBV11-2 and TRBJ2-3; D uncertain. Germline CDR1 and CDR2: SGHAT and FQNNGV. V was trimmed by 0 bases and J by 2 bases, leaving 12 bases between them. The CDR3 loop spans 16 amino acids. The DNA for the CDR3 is TGTGCCAGCAGCTTAGAGGTAGCACGGAACACAGATACGCAGTATTTT. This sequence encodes CASSLEVARNTDTQYF. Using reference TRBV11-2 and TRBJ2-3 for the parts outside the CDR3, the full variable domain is EAGVAQSPRYKIIEKRQSVAFWCNPISGHATLYWYQQILGQGPKLLIQFQNNGVVDDSQLPKDRFSAERLKGVDSTLKIQPAKLEDSAVYLCASSLEVARNTDTQYFGPGTRLTVL.

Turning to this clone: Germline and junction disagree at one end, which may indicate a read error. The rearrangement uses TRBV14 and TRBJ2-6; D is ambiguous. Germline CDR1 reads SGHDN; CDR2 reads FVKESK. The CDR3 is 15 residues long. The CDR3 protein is CVSSQYGSGANVLTF. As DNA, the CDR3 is TGTGTCAGCAGCCAATATGGCTCTGGGGCCAACGTCCTGACTTTC.

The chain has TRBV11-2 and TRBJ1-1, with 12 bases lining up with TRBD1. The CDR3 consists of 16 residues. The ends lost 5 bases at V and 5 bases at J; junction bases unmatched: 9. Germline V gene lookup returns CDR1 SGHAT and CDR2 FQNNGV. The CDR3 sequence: CASSQRWDRGRTEAFF. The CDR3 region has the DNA TGTGCCAGCAGCCAAAGGTGGGACAGGGGGCGGACTGAAGCTTTCTTT. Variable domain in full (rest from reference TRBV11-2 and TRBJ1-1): EAGVAQSPRYKIIEKRQSVAFWCNPISGHATLYWYQQILGQGPKLLIQFQNNGVVDDSQLPKDRFSAERLKGVDSTLKIQPAKLEDSAVYLCASSQRWDRGRTEAFFGQGTRLTVV.

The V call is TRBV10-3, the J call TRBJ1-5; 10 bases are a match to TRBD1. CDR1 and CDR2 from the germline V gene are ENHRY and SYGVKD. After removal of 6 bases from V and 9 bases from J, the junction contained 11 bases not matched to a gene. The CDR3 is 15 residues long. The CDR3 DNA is TGTGCCATCAGCCTTGGGACAGGGGCCTCTCTGCCCCAGCATTTT. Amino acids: CAISLGTGASLPQHF.

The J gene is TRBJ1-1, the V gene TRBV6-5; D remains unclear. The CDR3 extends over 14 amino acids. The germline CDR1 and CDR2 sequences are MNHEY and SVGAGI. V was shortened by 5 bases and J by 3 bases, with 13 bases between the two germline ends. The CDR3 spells CASSERRGDTEAFF. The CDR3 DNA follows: TGTGCCAGCAGTGAGCGACGAGGAGACACTGAAGCTTTCTTT.